Sequencing of this TCR beta chain was carried out in a study of cytomegalovirus exposure and HLA in healthy donors. Points from the study as a whole: When a later analysis was performed, an Asian-associated ancestry cluster reportedly had fewer N-insertions than the approximately 680-donor mean.

A multiplex PCR was run with 60 Vbeta primers and 13 Jbeta primers. The data were produced by immunoSEQ multiplex PCR, yet TCRdb's version contains in-frame clones alone and is incomplete. The table lists under 150,000 clones, more than 65% of them singletons. A remark on this clone: The target antigen is unknown.

The CDR3 totals 12 residues. In germline, CDR1 is MDHEN, CDR2 SYDVKM. Losses at the gene ends were 7 bases for V and 8 bases for J; bases not matched to a gene: 7. This receptor was taken from a woman aged 60 to 75 in good health and CMV-seropositive. This rearrangement joins TRBV28 to TRBJ1-2, with TRBD1 matching 7 bases. The sample taken for sequencing was PBMCs. This CDR3 reads CASTNRGGGYTF. The CDR3 coding sequence is TGTGCCAGCACCAACAGGGGAGGCGGCTACACCTTC.